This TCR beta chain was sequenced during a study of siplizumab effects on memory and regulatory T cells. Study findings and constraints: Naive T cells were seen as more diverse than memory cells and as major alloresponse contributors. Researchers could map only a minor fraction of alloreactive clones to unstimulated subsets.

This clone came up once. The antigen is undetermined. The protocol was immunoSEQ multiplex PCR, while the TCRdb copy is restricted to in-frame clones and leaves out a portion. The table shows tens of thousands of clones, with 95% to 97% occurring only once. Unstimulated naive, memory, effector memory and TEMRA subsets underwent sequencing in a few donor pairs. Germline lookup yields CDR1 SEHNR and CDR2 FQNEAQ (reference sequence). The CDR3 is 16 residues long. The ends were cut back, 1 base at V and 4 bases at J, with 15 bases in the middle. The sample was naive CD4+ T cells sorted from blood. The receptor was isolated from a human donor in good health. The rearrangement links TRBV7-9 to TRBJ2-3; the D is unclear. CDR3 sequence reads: CASSLEGFSTPDTQYF. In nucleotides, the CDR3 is TGTGCCAGCAGCTTAGAGGGCTTTTCCACTCCAGATACGCAGTATTTT.